This T cell receptor beta chain came from a study of cytomegalovirus exposure and HLA in healthy donors (TCRdb year 2017). For context, the study as a whole: According to an earlier analysis of a few hundred of the donors, about 190 million T cells yielded approximately 120 million unique TCR beta sequences and about 300 Gb of sequence data. Besides the first cohort of some 670 subjects, a separate validation cohort made up of over a hundred different subjects was used. To study patterns of TCR occurrence, a later analysis re-analyzed previously published TCR beta repertoires from 666 donors and added high-resolution HLA genotyping. Donor age, sex, ethnicity and CMV serostatus were collected together with the repertoire data. The later analysis used no new phenotypic data to find candidate immune exposures, relying instead on TCR beta sequences and their occurrence across donors. Typing coverage differed by locus: A, B, C, DRB1 and DQB1 were typed in about 629-630 donors, DQA1 in about 550, DPA1 in nearly 610, and DPB1 in approximately 450. To predict cytomegalovirus infection status, the study brought together high-throughput TCR immunosequencing, statistical association of individual TCRs with disease status, and machine learning. Using immunosequencing, the study profiled T cell repertoires from fewer than 850 subjects and related those repertoires to cytomegalovirus serostatus. All discovery cohort repertoires had been generated on a single sequencing platform. HLA typing included class I and class II loci at four-digit resolution. The study aimed to test whether cataloging public T cell receptors could reveal signatures of past pathogen exposure. Across 300 to 400 genotyped donors of the cohort, an average of about 220,000 unique TCR beta nucleotide sequences per donor were sequenced, and roughly a sixth of those sequences were non-productive. Of the 300 to 400 genotyped donors, around 81% fell in the genetic ancestry cluster associated with self-reported Caucasian donors. Around 300 gigabases of sequencing data and 70 million to 100 million unique TCR sequences were included in an early release covering roughly 600 HLA-typed donors. A later genetic analysis used genome-wide SNP genotypes for about 60% of the roughly 700 donors, treating that subset as a discovery cohort. An earlier analysis of approximately 500 of the donors applied high-throughput TCR beta sequencing to assess whether each TCR beta V gene segment acted as functional or pseudogenic. Because of strong linkage in the cohort, a few DR-DQ haplotypes were treated as single units for association and clustering.

A note on this clone: Its antigen target is currently unknown. One base away there is no much larger clone; base qualities are not given.

The cohort comprised several hundred healthy bone marrow donors. All cohort members were sampled while nominally healthy, although unrecorded immune exposures were likely present. The donor tested CMV seropositive, placing the donor among the roughly 300 seropositive members of the cohort. Each donor provided a peripheral blood sample, and peripheral blood mononuclear cells were used for TCR beta sequencing. Genomic DNA was extracted from the blood cell samples with the Qiagen DNeasy Blood Extraction Kit. The paper as a whole reports these results and caveats: Cytomegalovirus status was reported to be diagnosed by the classifier with high specificity and sensitivity in both the original and validation cohorts. In a later analysis, several top co-occurrence clusters were reported to appear linked to parvovirus B19, influenza, CMV and Epstein-Barr virus. The 87-base-pair reads could not distinguish some IMGT-functional V segments, including TRBV6-2 and TRBV6-3, so those segments were excluded. A further reported finding was that TCR beta sequences accurately predicted the HLA-A and HLA-B alleles for most subjects in the first cohort. The sequencing pipeline was judged likely to have produced a cluster of highly shared sequence variants as a technical artifact. The authors suggested that the approach could potentially be extended to other disease states and immunological phenotypes. Specific HLA alleles were associated with 15,000 to 20,000 TCR beta sequences at a false discovery rate of 0.05 in a later analysis. In this cohort, only TCR beta chains were sequenced, and detectable features were limited by the absence of alpha or paired-chain data. According to a later analysis, most CMV-associated TCR beta chains appeared to be HLA-restricted, and the HLA associations seemed to be driven largely by CMV exposure. Broadly in line with IMGT annotations, most TCR beta V segments showed up in productive rearrangements about 90% or about 30% of the time in an earlier analysis of several hundred of the donors. In the study, 150 to 200 TCR beta chains were listed as associated with cytomegalovirus. Most TCR sequences were seen in very few donors, while some public TCRs were found in many individuals. Linkage disequilibrium might explain the correlated functional status among segregating V segments, but an unknown experimental factor could not be ruled out. Sequencing depth was assumed to be roughly uniform across donors in the presence/absence analyses, though that assumption may not hold. In a later analysis, TCR association rates were found to vary across HLA loci, with the most associated TCRs seen for DRB1 alleles and the fewest for HLA-C alleles. An association between a missense DCLRE1C variant and V-gene and J-gene trimming of TCR beta chains was found in a later genetic analysis and replicated in an independent cohort. In a later analysis, HLA-associated TCR beta chains were found to be more clonally expanded and to have lower generation probabilities than equally common non-associated chains. Because counts were too low, around 18 rarely observed V segments, including chromosome 9 orphons, were left out of the earlier analysis of some 640 of the donors. Compared with the roughly 700-donor mean, donors in an Asian-associated ancestry cluster had fewer N-insertions in productive TCRs, according to a later genetic analysis. In vitro tests confirmed that a few of the cytomegalovirus-associated TCR beta chains recognize cytomegalovirus antigens. Assigning TCR associations to individual alleles was difficult when HLA alleles, especially DR and DQ, strongly co-occurred. CMV serostatus was the only immune exposure information available for the cohort. Because some donors lacked HLA typing at each locus, the association tests relied only on the typed subset.

Spanning cysteine to phenylalanine, the CDR3 consists of 14 amino acids. Left in the record is the CDR3 DNA by itself, 42 bases read in frame from the first base. The germline V end is reduced by 4 bases and the J end by 8 bases; junction bases left unmatched: 8. From a lookup of the germline V gene, CDR1 and CDR2 are MGHRA and YSYEKL. The library was prepared using the immunoSEQ multiplex PCR assay. The multiplex PCR relied on a mix of 60 forward primers for TCR Vbeta segments and 13 reverse primers for TCR Jbeta segments. The CDR3 region of rearranged TCR beta genes was amplified from genomic DNA with a multiplex PCR assay. The amplified TCR beta libraries were sequenced on the Illumina HiSeq System as 87-base-pair reads. In the original analysis: A later analysis tallied tens of millions of unique TCR beta chains across the 610 or so repertoires, and roughly 11 million of those chains were shared by two or more donors. A nearest-neighbor algorithm error-corrected the raw reads and collapsed the reads into unique sequences, merging closely related sequences to remove PCR and sequencing errors. To assign V, D and J gene segments, CDR3 sequences were aligned to IMGT reference sequences. For a sequence to be retained, a match of at least six nucleotides was required to both a V gene segment and a J gene segment. A rearrangement counted as productive if the CDR3 had no stop codons and remained in frame with V and J, and every other rearrangement counted as non-productive. Following IMGT convention, CDR3 was defined as the stretch from the second conserved V-encoded cysteine up to the conserved J-encoded phenylalanine. Sequences without an unambiguous match to a single V gene segment were excluded from the earlier analysis of 450 to 650 of the donors. An earlier analysis of around 600 of the donors classified V segments as functional when productive rearrangements were above 56.7% and as segregating when the standard deviation between donors was above 5%. A statistical classification framework was built for diagnosing cytomegalovirus status from the catalog of TCR beta chain sequences. V and J gene assignment, in a later analysis, came from comparing TCR nucleotide sequences with IMGT/GENE-DB human TR gene sequences. The TCRdist pipeline was used in a later analysis to assign CDR3 sequences and most-parsimonious VDJ recombination scenarios. In a later analysis, each TCR beta chain was defined by its CDR3 amino acid sequence together with its V-gene family, and reads lacking a unique V-gene family were excluded. A later analysis removed roughly 590 highly shared, low-generation-probability nucleotide sequences to deal with suspected cross-contamination and a sequencing artifact. In a later analysis, a clonal expansion index for each public chain was calculated from normalized within-repertoire ranks of inferred template counts. In a later analysis, generation probabilities were computed with a VDJ recombination model fitted to out-of-frame rearrangements, and the resulting probabilities were checked against IGoR. In a later analysis, hypergeometric tests were used to score TCR-TCR, TCR-HLA and TCR-CMV co-occurrence, with a repertoire-size bias correction applied to TCR pairs. In a later analysis, false discovery rates were estimated by permuting HLA or CMV assignments 20 times. In a later analysis, co-occurring TCRs were grouped with DBSCAN, and TCRdist sequence similarity was added when clustering was performed within HLA-allele-positive subsets. For co-occurrence clustering, repertoires with fewer than 30,000 or more than 120,000 public chains were excluded, along with four or five repertoires with anomalous nucleotide sharing. The clones in this table, taken by TCRdb from immuneACCESS, are in-frame only. Not every clone is retained; where verified, under half of the shortfall comes from an unresolved V gene, and the cause of the rest is unknown. The DNA was the basis for D and trimming; V, J and clone size are from that table. The sample includes roughly 160,000 clones, with about 72% observed a single time. Approximately 2.1% of the sample goes to the ten largest clones.

The chain employs TRBV4-1 and TRBJ1-5; 7 central nucleotides agree with TRBD1. The source of this sequence is a man aged 50-59 years in good health and CMV-seropositive. The specimen sequenced was PBMCs. At the DNA level, the sequence is TGCGCCAGCAGCCCCTACAGGGGTCTTGAGCCCCAGCATTTT. This yields the protein CASSPYRGLEPQHF.